This TCR beta chain was sequenced during a study of CD8+ T cells in alopecia areata. Study-wide results and caveats: Lesional scalp displayed greater clonality than normal scalp, most notably in alopecia totalis/universalis.

There are 14 residues in the CDR3. Looked up from germline, CDR1 is SGHVS and CDR2 is FQNEAQ. Trimming cost V 1 base and J 4 bases, with 10 bases left between them. Sorting of CD4+ cells into CD25+CD127- cells (for roughly 5 patients) was performed. Lesional scalp punch biopsies and peripheral blood were collected from alopecia areata patients. Both CD4+ and CD8+ T cells were separated by sorting PBMCs. TCR sequencing used cDNA made by reverse transcription of extracted RNA. TCRdb's copy holds only in-frame clones and misses some; the assay was immunoSEQ multiplex PCR. The top ten clones hold under 2% of a sample with 35,000 to 45,000 clones, around 50% of them seen once. Points on this clone: The antigen remains undetermined.

The receptor was isolated from a human donor with alopecia areata. The chain joins TRBV7-8 to TRBJ1-1, with D tentatively TRBD1 (6 bases). The specimen was CD4+ Tregs sorted from blood. The CDR3 DNA reads TGTGCCAGCAGCTTAGGACAGGAAACCACTGAAGCTTTCTTT. Translating gives CASSLGQETTEAFF.